These 18 T cell receptor beta chains were sequenced from one sample in a study of radiotherapy plus CTLA-4 blockade in lung cancer. The repertoire was sequenced with immunoSEQ multiplex PCR; TCRdb's copy has only in-frame clones and lacks some. The sample yields tens of thousands of clones, about three quarters seen once. This sample comprised peripheral blood, obtained from a patient treated with radiotherapy plus ipilimumab. These receptors all come from a human donor with non-small cell lung cancer who had stable disease on radiotherapy plus ipilimumab.

This chain joins TRBV11-2 and TRBJ2-5; D gene unclear. CDR1 and CDR2 (germline): SGHAT, FQNNGV. The germline V and J ends were trimmed by 5 bases and 2 bases, with 15 bases remaining between them. The CDR3 loop spans 15 amino acids. CDR3 amino acids: CASSTPTGGQETQYF. In DNA, the CDR3 is TGTGCCAGCAGCACCCCGACGGGCGGTCAAGAGACCCAGTACTTC.

This clone was seen a few times. The chain links TRBV2 to TRBJ2-3; perhaps TRBD2 as D (5 bases). Germline loops: CDR1 SNHLY, CDR2 FYNNEI. With 9 bases removed from V and 2 bases from J, the gap between germline ends came to 6 bases. The CDR3 consists of 11 residues. CDR3 in amino acids: CASGLTDTQYF. Written as DNA, the CDR3 is TGTGCCAGTGGACTCACAGATACGCAGTATTTT.

V and J are TRBV7-3 and TRBJ1-3; D perhaps matches TRBD1 (5 bases). Trimming stripped 0 bases from V and 1 base from J, with 7 bases between. CDR1 is SGHTA, CDR2 FQGTGA, per germline. The CDR3 totals 15 residues. Written as DNA, the CDR3 is TGTGCCAGCAGCTTAACGGGGGTATCTGGAAACACCATATATTTT. This translates into CASSLTGVSGNTIYF.

By sample fraction, this clone is medium-sized. This CDR3 is CASSLGGGSFSGNTIYF. In nucleotides, the CDR3 is TGTGCCAGCAGCTTGGGCGGCGGGAGCTTCTCTGGAAACACCATATATTTT. The V gene is TRBV7-2, the J gene TRBJ1-3; D not certain. V was trimmed by 3 bases and J by 0 bases, leaving 15 bases between them. Germline V gene lookup returns CDR1 SGHTA and CDR2 FQGNSA. This CDR3 contains 17 residues.

This chain links TRBV27 with TRBJ1-2; D perhaps matches TRBD1 (6 bases). The germline gives CDR1 MNHEY, CDR2 SMNVEV (reference sequence). Trimming cost V 7 bases and J 3 bases, with 12 bases left between them. The CDR3 is made up of 13 amino acids. The CDR3 nucleotides are TGTGCCAGCACCCCAGGGGCCTACTATGGCTACACCTTC. Translating gives CASTPGAYYGYTF.

This chain joins TRBV7-3 and TRBJ2-7; the D is unclear. The germline gives CDR1 SGHTA, CDR2 FQGTGA. V lost 2 bases and J 6 bases, leaving 14 bases between the germline ends. The length of the CDR3 is 14 residues. The CDR3 region has the DNA TGTGCCAGCAGCTTAGTAGGGTACCTATCCGAGCAGTACTTC. Translating it yields CASSLVGYLSEQYF.

In its sample, this clone was seen once. This chain connects TRBV7-2 to TRBJ2-3; D is tentatively TRBD1 or TRBD2 (6 bases each). This CDR3 spans 16 amino acids. Germline lookup yields CDR1 SGHTA and CDR2 FQGNSA. V lost 2 bases and J 11 bases, leaving 23 bases between the germline ends. This CDR3 is CASSLKEGVVQIGQYF. In DNA form, the CDR3 reads TGTGCCAGCAGCTTAAAGGAGGGGGTGGTGCAGATTGGGCAGTATTTT.

This clone is a singleton in its sample. This rearrangement joins TRBV4-3 to TRBJ2-1; TRBD2 matches at 10 bases. This CDR3 has 17 amino acids. V shed 2 bases, J shed 6 bases, and the junction held 10 bases outside the gene matches. CDR1 and CDR2 from the germline V gene are LGHNA and YSLEER. DNA for the CDR3: TGCGCCAGCAGCCAAATCCTAGCGGGAGAAGGGCCCAATGAGCAGTTCTTC. Protein product: CASSQILAGEGPNEQFF.

The chain carries TRBV18 and TRBJ2-2; D possibly uses TRBD1 or TRBD2 (5 bases each). Germline CDR1 is KGHSH and CDR2 is LQKENI. CDR3 length: 18 amino acids. V gave up 10 bases and J gave up 5 bases, with 29 bases separating them. DNA of the CDR3: TGTGCCACCCACCACCCCGGGACGGACCGGGCGAGGACCGGGGAGCTGTTTTTT. Translating gives CATHHPGTDRARTGELFF. The complete variable domain, with remaining parts taken from reference TRBV18 and TRBJ2-2, reads NAGVMQNPRHLVRRRGQEARLRCSPMKGHSHVYWYRQLPEEGLKFMVYLQKENIIDESGMPKERFSAEFPKEGPSILRIQQVVRGDSAAYFCATHHPGTDRARTGELFFGEGSRLTVL.

The chain is built from TRBV6-5 and TRBJ2-2, with 7 bases aligning to TRBD1. Germline CDR1 reads MNHEY; CDR2 reads SVGAGI. The V gene end was trimmed by 4 bases and the J gene end by 4 bases; junction bases not matched to a gene: 9. CDR3 length: 16 residues. DNA of the CDR3: TGTGCCAGCAGTTCTCCTCTCCCAGGGGGCACCGGGGAGCTGTTTTTT. Protein: CASSSPLPGGTGELFF.

This chain uses TRBV25-1 with TRBJ1-4, with D tentatively TRBD1 (6 bases). Germline CDR1 and CDR2: MGHDK and SYGVNS. This CDR3 is 16 amino acids long. V was clipped by 4 bases and J by 0 bases, with 12 bases between them. This CDR3 is CASSAYKGATNEKLFF. The CDR3, as DNA: TGTGCCAGCAGTGCTTACAAGGGGGCAACTAATGAAAAACTGTTTTTT.

This clone has a handful of counts. The chain joins TRBV14 to TRBJ1-3; no clear D. V lost 4 bases to trimming and J lost 9 bases, with 22 bases between them. From germline, CDR1 is SGHDN and CDR2 FVKESK. The CDR3 length is 16 residues. The CDR3 protein is CASSPLGEEGKVTIYF. The CDR3 nucleotides read TGTGCCAGCAGCCCTCTGGGAGAAGAGGGAAAGGTCACCATATATTTT.

This clone was seen a few times. V gene TRBV28 combines with J gene TRBJ1-5; D unresolved. This CDR3 comprises 12 residues. The V and J ends lost 3 bases and 5 bases respectively, with 5 bases between them. Germline V gene data show CDR1 as MDHEN and CDR2 as SYDVKM. The CDR3 here is CASSFPDQPQHF. CDR3 DNA: TGTGCCAGCAGTTTCCCCGATCAGCCCCAGCATTTT.

J is TRBJ2-7 and V is TRBV6-6; TRBD2 aligns across 9 bases. Germline V gene data show CDR1 as MNHNY and CDR2 as SVGAGI (reference sequence). The CDR3 loop spans 14 amino acids. V shed 2 bases and J 3 bases; nucleotides not matched to a gene: 2. The CDR3 loop is CASSYRREGYEQYF. The CDR3 DNA reads TGTGCCAGCAGTTACAGGCGGGAGGGCTACGAGCAGTACTTC.

This clone was found a few times. The chain combines TRBV5-4 with TRBJ1-1, with TRBD1 as a possible D gene (5 bases). V was cut by 5 bases and J by 7 bases, with 15 bases left in between. CDR3 length: 13 amino acids. Germline V gene data show CDR1 as SGHNT and CDR2 as YYREEE (reference sequence). The CDR3 spells CASRNEGWSEAFF. The CDR3 nucleotides are TGTGCCAGCAGGAATGAGGGGTGGAGTGAAGCTTTCTTT.

The V gene is TRBV5-1, the J gene TRBJ2-5, with D possibly being TRBD1 (5 bases). The CDR3 extends over 13 amino acids. Germline loops: CDR1 SGHRS, CDR2 YFSETQ. V gave up 8 bases and J gave up 5 bases, with 16 bases separating them. The CDR3 nucleotides read TGCGCCAGTAACCCGGCTGGGGCGGAGACCCAGTACTTC. Translated, it gives CASNPAGAETQYF.

This clone was recorded only once. The chain carries TRBV6-6 and TRBJ2-1; D is ambiguous. Germline V CDR1 and CDR2: MNHNY, SVGAGI (reference sequence). Trimming shortened V by 6 bases and J by 6 bases, and 6 bases separated the two germline ends. The CDR3 contains 11 residues. This chain's CDR3 is CASRKGNEQFF. CDR3 nucleotides: TGTGCCAGCAGAAAGGGCAATGAGCAGTTCTTC.

The chain uses TRBV18 and TRBJ2-7; no definite D call. V was trimmed by 6 bases and J by 0 bases, leaving 12 bases between them. The CDR3 covers 14 residues. In germline, CDR1 is KGHSH, CDR2 LQKENI. CDR3 nucleotides: TGTGCCAGCTCCCCGGAAGCTAGCTCCTACGAGCAGTACTTC. Translation: CASSPEASSYEQYF.